The 32 T cell receptor beta chains listed next were all sequenced from one sample in a study of blood T cell repertoires in COVID-19. Clones were read by immunoSEQ multiplex PCR, and TCRdb kept only the in-frame ones, dropping some. The profile shows approximately 210,000 clones, over 75% of them singletons. The sequencing sample was made of peripheral blood. The receptors were gathered from a human donor in a cohort sampled during active COVID-19.

The rearrangement joins TRBV28 to TRBJ2-7; 12 bases agree with TRBD1. V lost 6 bases to trimming and J lost 4 bases; unmatched junction nucleotides: 7. The CDR3 loop spans 15 amino acids. CDR1 is MDHEN, CDR2 SYDVKM, per germline. The CDR3 protein is CASRPGTGGRYEQYF. The DNA of the CDR3 is TGTGCCAGCAGACCCGGGACAGGGGGCCGTTACGAGCAGTACTTC.

The chain couples TRBV24-1 to TRBJ2-5; 7 bases fit TRBD1. V was clipped by 4 bases and J by 2 bases; unmatched bases: 12. Germline CDR1 reads KGHDR; CDR2 reads SFDVKD. The CDR3 loop spans 17 amino acids. CDR3 region: CATSDGLRQGLQETQYF. The CDR3 nucleotides are TGTGCCACCAGTGACGGCTTAAGACAGGGATTACAAGAGACCCAGTACTTC.

This clone was recorded only once. The V and J genes are TRBV3-1 (or the pseudogene TRBV3-2) and TRBJ1-1, with TRBD1 identical over 9 bases. Germline V CDR1 and CDR2: LGHDT, YNNKEL (reference sequence). CDR3 length: 16 amino acids. Trimming cost V 0 bases and J 10 bases; bases outside gene matches: 12. The CDR3 nucleotides read TGTGCCAGCAGCCAAGATATAACAGACGGGACAGGGACAGCTTTCTTT. Encoded protein: CASSQDITDGTGTAFF.

V usage is TRBV7-2 and J usage is TRBJ1-5; no clear D gene. Per the germline V gene, CDR1 is SGHTA and CDR2 is FQGNSA. Trimming left V 2 bases short and J 0 bases short, with 5 bases between. This CDR3 has 14 residues. CDR3 nucleotides: TGTGCCAGCAGCTTACAGAATAGCAATCAGCCCCAGCATTTT. It is translated as CASSLQNSNQPQHF.

The chain has TRBV24-1 and TRBJ2-3; D perhaps matches TRBD1 (6 bases). CDR3 length equals 15 residues. The germline V gene encodes CDR1 KGHDR and CDR2 SFDVKD. V shed 4 bases and J shed 2 bases, with 12 bases lying between them. CDR3 bases: TGTGCCACCAGTGACCCGACAGGAAACACAGATACGCAGTATTTT. It encodes CATSDPTGNTDTQYF.

The chain couples TRBV3-1 (or the pseudogene TRBV3-2) to TRBJ2-7, with 10 nucleotides matching TRBD1. CDR1 and CDR2 from the germline V gene are LGHDT and YNNKEL (reference sequence). V lost 8 bases to trimming and J lost 4 bases; unmatched junction nucleotides: 5. The CDR3 has 13 amino acids. In DNA, the CDR3 is TGTGCCAGCCGACAGGGGGCGGTTTACGAGCAGTACTTC. Protein sequence: CASRQGAVYEQYF.

V gene TRBV4-3 combines with J gene TRBJ2-7; possibly TRBD1 for D (6 bases). CDR1 is LGHNA, CDR2 YSLEER, per germline. The ends were cut back, 1 base at V and 3 bases at J, with 19 bases in the middle. The CDR3 totals 17 residues. For the CDR3, the DNA is TGCGCCAGCAGCCAAGTGGTAGGACAGTTCGAGGGCTACGAGCAGTACTTC. Translated, it gives CASSQVVGQFEGYEQYF.

The chain joins TRBV10-3 to TRBJ1-3; 7 bases line up with TRBD1. CDR3 length equals 14 residues. The V gene's germline CDR1 is ENHRY and CDR2 SYGVKD. Trimming cost V 3 bases and J 6 bases; bases outside gene matches: 5. CDR3 amino acids: CAISDPGQKNTIYF. The CDR3 nucleotides are TGTGCCATCAGTGACCCGGGACAGAAAAACACCATATATTTT.

The chain is built from TRBV18 and TRBJ2-7; weak D call: TRBD2 (6 bases). The germline gives CDR1 KGHSH, CDR2 LQKENI. The CDR3 has 15 residues. The germline V and J ends were trimmed by 2 bases and 4 bases, with 15 bases remaining between them. The CDR3 loop is CASSPKRAGRYEQYF. In DNA form, the CDR3 reads TGTGCCAGCTCACCAAAACGCGCGGGACGGTACGAGCAGTACTTC.

The CDR3 DNA follows: TGCGCCAGCAGCTTGGCCCCAGGGCGACTCTACGAGCAGTACTTC. It specifies CASSLAPGRLYEQYF. The chain links TRBV5-1 to TRBJ2-7; a weak D match, TRBD1 (5 bases). The CDR3 spans 15 residues. Germline values: CDR1 SGHRS, CDR2 YFSETQ. Between the trimmed V and J ends, which lost 0 bases and 3 bases, there was a span of 13 bases. Full variable domain (remainder filled in from reference TRBV5-1 and TRBJ2-7): KAGVTQTPRYLIKTRGQQVTLSCSPISGHRSVSWYQQTPGQGLQFLFEYFSETQRNKGNFPGRFSGRQFSNSRSEMNVSTLELGDSALYLCASSLAPGRLYEQYFGPGTRLTVT.

V and J are TRBV5-1 and TRBJ2-7; 7 bases map to TRBD1. The germline V gene has CDR1 SGHRS and CDR2 YFSETQ. J lost 3 bases, V lost 4 bases, and 7 bases had no gene match. CDR3 length equals 14 residues. This chain's CDR3 is CASSTPTGSYEQYF. The CDR3 DNA follows: TGCGCCAGCAGCACGCCGACAGGGAGCTACGAGCAGTACTTC.

The rearrangement joins TRBV19 to TRBJ2-7, with TRBD2 identical over 8 bases. The ends lost 0 bases at V and 2 bases at J; junction bases unmatched: 3. Germline loops: CDR1 LNHDA, CDR2 SQIVND (reference sequence). CDR3 length equals 15 residues. CDR3 amino acids: CASSIEVAGTYEQYF. CDR3 nucleotide sequence: TGTGCCAGTAGTATAGAGGTAGCGGGAACCTACGAGCAGTACTTC.

This clone was found a few times. This sequence joins TRBV6-5 and TRBJ1-1; 12 bases match TRBD1. The junction had 12 bases not matched to a gene; V was cut back by 4 bases and J by 9 bases. This CDR3 has 16 residues. Germline V gives CDR1 MNHEY, CDR2 SVGAGI. CDR3 nucleotide sequence: TGTGCCAGCAGTTCCCGCGAGGGACAGGGGGCGCGGCAAGCTTTCTTT. This translates into CASSSREGQGARQAFF.

The rearrangement uses TRBV29-1 and TRBJ1-1; 10 nucleotides match TRBD1. Germline V gives CDR1 SQVTM, CDR2 ANQGSEA. Trimming removed 8 bases from V and 2 bases from J; junction bases left unmatched: 5. The CDR3 runs 13 residues. The CDR3 protein is CSSRQGANTEAFF. CDR3 nucleotides: TGCAGCTCCAGACAGGGGGCTAACACTGAAGCTTTCTTT.

This sequence joins TRBV9 and TRBJ2-3, with D maybe TRBD1 (5 bases). The germline V gene has CDR1 SGDLS and CDR2 YYNGEE. The CDR3 extends over 15 amino acids. Between the trimmed V and J ends, which lost 5 bases and 5 bases, there was a span of 18 bases. The CDR3 DNA reads TGTGCCAGCAGTCCAACGACAGCGAAGGGAGATACGCAGTATTTT. This sequence encodes CASSPTTAKGDTQYF.

This chain links TRBV11-2 with TRBJ2-1; TRBD2 matches 11 bases. This CDR3 spans 17 amino acids. Germline V CDR1 and CDR2: SGHAT, FQNNGV. The V segment lost 6 bases and the J segment 0 bases; nucleotides outside the gene matches: 7. The DNA for the CDR3 is TGTGCCAGCAGAGATGGGACTAGCGGTCGCTCCTACAATGAGCAGTTCTTC. It is translated as CASRDGTSGRSYNEQFF.

This clone was counted only a few times. The chain couples TRBV18 to TRBJ1-1; 9 bases agree with TRBD1. Per the germline V gene, CDR1 is KGHSH and CDR2 is LQKENI. V shed 5 bases, J shed 5 bases, and the junction held 6 bases outside the gene matches. The CDR3 spans 14 residues. The CDR3 DNA follows: TGTGCCAGCTCATCTGGACAGGGGACGACTGAAGCTTTCTTT. Encoded protein: CASSSGQGTTEAFF.

This rearrangement joins TRBV7-2 to TRBJ1-1; D perhaps matches TRBD1 (5 bases). CDR1 and CDR2 (germline): SGHTA, FQGNSA. The V gene lost 1 base and the J gene lost 6 bases, with 9 bases spanning the gap. The CDR3 covers 13 residues. CDR3 DNA: TGTGCCAGCAGCTTAGGGGGGGGAGCTGAAGCTTTCTTT. It specifies CASSLGGGAEAFF. The full variable domain, its missing parts supplied by reference TRBV7-2 and TRBJ1-1, is GAGVSQSPSNKVTEKGKDVELRCDPISGHTALYWYRQSLGQGLEFLIYFQGNSAPDKSGLPSDRFSAERTGGSVSTLTIQRTQQEDSAVYLCASSLGGGAEAFFGQGTRLTVV.

This rearrangement joins TRBV28 to TRBJ1-4; TRBD1 matches 7 bases. Trimming at V came to 3 bases and at J to 13 bases, leaving 17 bases not matched to a gene. CDR1 and CDR2 (germline): MDHEN, SYDVKM. The CDR3 is 16 amino acids. CDR3 region: CASSFSWRGRDGGLFF. The CDR3 DNA sequence: TGTGCCAGCAGTTTCTCGTGGAGGGGGCGCGACGGGGGACTGTTTTTT.

This chain joins TRBV30 and TRBJ1-2; TRBD1 is a possible D gene (5 bases). Trimming left V 0 bases short and J 4 bases short, with 9 bases between. Looked up from germline, CDR1 is GTSNPN and CDR2 is SVGIG (reference sequence). The CDR3 has 13 residues. DNA for the CDR3: TGTGCCTGGAGTGTCCCCCAGGGCTATGGCTACACCTTC. Amino acids: CAWSVPQGYGYTF.

This clone occurred a few times. This CDR3 is also generated by other DNA sequences in the sample. In DNA form, the CDR3 reads TGTGCCAGCAGCTTAGCACAGGGGGCTACCTACGAGCAGTACTTC. Residues: CASSLAQGATYEQYF. V usage is TRBV7-9 and J usage is TRBJ2-7; 9 bases are shared with TRBD1. In germline, CDR1 is SEHNR, CDR2 FQNEAQ (reference sequence). Unmatched junction bases numbered 2, after V lost 0 bases and J lost 2 bases. CDR3 length: 15 residues. Using reference TRBV7-9 and TRBJ2-7 for the parts outside the CDR3, the full variable domain is DTGVSQNPRHKITKRGQNVTFRCDPISEHNRLYWYRQTLGQGPEFLTYFQNEAQLEKSRLLSDRFSAERPKGSFSTLEIQRTEQGDSAMYLCASSLAQGATYEQYFGPGTRLTVT.

This chain links TRBV7-6 with TRBJ2-1; 10 nucleotides line up with TRBD2. J gave up 3 bases and V 4 bases, and 6 bases lay outside the gene matches. The CDR3 has 16 residues. Germline-derived CDR1 and CDR2 are SGHVS and FNYEAQ. The CDR3 DNA reads as TGTGCCAGCAGCTCGTATAGCGGGAGGCACTACAATGAGCAGTTCTTC. The encoded protein is CASSSYSGRHYNEQFF.

V is TRBV7-2 and J is TRBJ1-5; 10 bases line up with TRBD1. The CDR3 contains 14 residues. J gave up 7 bases and V 5 bases, and 5 bases lay outside the gene matches. Germline assignment: CDR1 SGHTA and CDR2 FQGNSA. CDR3 in DNA: TGTGCCAGCAGCCCTGACAGGGGGCAACAGCCCCAGCATTTT. It yields the protein CASSPDRGQQPQHF.

The J gene is TRBJ2-5, the V gene TRBV29-1; tentative D call: TRBD2 (5 bases). With 5 bases removed from V and 5 bases from J, the gap between germline ends came to 12 bases. Germline CDR1 is SQVTM and CDR2 is ANQGSEA. CDR3 size: 12 residues. The CDR3 protein is CSVPAAGETQYF. CDR3 DNA: TGCAGCGTTCCAGCGGCCGGCGAGACCCAGTACTTC.

J is TRBJ2-7 and V is TRBV28, with a possible D match to TRBD1 (6 bases). CDR1 and CDR2 (germline): MDHEN, SYDVKM. V lost 5 bases, J lost 6 bases, and 20 bases lay in between. The CDR3 spans 15 residues. CDR3 in amino acids: CASSLLDRPGLEQYF. CDR3 in DNA: TGTGCCAGCAGTCTACTCGACAGGCCCGGGCTCGAGCAGTACTTC.

This rearrangement joins TRBV25-1 to TRBJ2-1; D may be TRBD1 (6 bases). Germline assignment: CDR1 MGHDK and CDR2 SYGVNS. CDR3 length: 16 residues. V was clipped by 3 bases and J by 8 bases, with 20 bases between them. The CDR3 sequence is CASSDIRTVGAHEQFF. In DNA form, the CDR3 reads TGTGCCAGCAGTGACATTCGGACAGTTGGCGCCCATGAGCAGTTCTTC.

As regards this clone: Compared with germline, one end of the junction differs, possibly owing to a read error. The chain has TRBV2 and TRBJ1-1, with D uncertain. Looked up from germline, CDR1 is SNHLY and CDR2 is FYNNEI. The CDR3 is made up of 14 amino acids. The CDR3 region is CASRGTQANPEAFF. CDR3 coding DNA: TGTGCCAGCAGGGGCACTCAGGCGAACCCTGAAGCTTTCTTT.

The chain joins TRBV7-7 to TRBJ2-7; 7 positions agree with TRBD2. The germline V gene has CDR1 SSHAT and CDR2 FNYEAQ (reference sequence). This CDR3 region has 16 residues. V lost 1 base to trimming and J lost 2 bases; unmatched junction nucleotides: 8. This CDR3 reads CASSLVRAGVPYEQYF. The CDR3 DNA is TGTGCCAGCAGCTTAGTTCGCGCGGGAGTCCCCTACGAGCAGTACTTC.

The chain joins TRBV30 to TRBJ2-5, with TRBD1 matching 7 bases. Trimming removed 0 bases from V and 0 bases from J; junction bases left unmatched: 4. The germline V gene encodes CDR1 GTSNPN and CDR2 SVGIG (reference sequence). CDR3 size: 15 residues. CDR3 sequence (DNA): TGTGCCTGGAGTGTGACAGGGACGTACCAAGAGACCCAGTACTTC. Translation: CAWSVTGTYQETQYF. Full variable domain (remainder filled in from reference TRBV30 and TRBJ2-5): SQTIHQWPATLVQPVGSPLSLECTVEGTSNPNLYWYRQAAGRGLQLLFYSVGIGQISSEVPQNLSASRPQDRQFILSSKKLLLSDSGFYLCAWSVTGTYQETQYFGPGTRLLVL.

V and J are TRBV28 and TRBJ1-4, with TRBD1 matching 10 bases. The CDR3 loop spans 16 amino acids. V was pared by 5 bases and J by 8 bases, with 11 bases of the junction left unmatched. In germline, CDR1 is MDHEN, CDR2 SYDVKM. The CDR3 protein is CASSKPDRGREEKLFF. The CDR3 DNA follows: TGTGCCAGCAGTAAGCCCGACAGGGGGCGAGAGGAAAAACTGTTTTTT.

V is TRBV28 and J is TRBJ1-2; D ambiguous. With 3 bases removed from V and 4 bases from J, the gap between germline ends came to 12 bases. Germline V gives CDR1 MDHEN, CDR2 SYDVKM. The CDR3 spans 14 residues. The CDR3 region has the DNA TGTGCCAGCAGTTTTAGAGCAGGTCCCTATGGCTACACCTTC. Translated: CASSFRAGPYGYTF.

The chain has TRBV3-1 (or the pseudogene TRBV3-2) and TRBJ1-3; TRBD1 matches 9 bases. V shed 4 bases, J shed 2 bases, and the junction held 9 bases outside the gene matches. This CDR3 comprises 17 residues. Germline assignment: CDR1 LGHDT and CDR2 YNNKEL (reference sequence). The CDR3: CASSPVGTGLAGNTIYF. The CDR3 DNA reads as TGTGCCAGCAGCCCCGTAGGGACAGGGCTTGCTGGAAACACCATATATTTT.